This T cell receptor beta chain is drawn from a study of CD8+CD57+ T cells in acquired aplastic anemia. This clonotype occurred many times. Its target is not known. The CDR3 consists of 14 residues. Germline CDR1 reads DFQATT; CDR2 reads SNEGSKA (reference sequence). Trimming took 5 bases from V and 12 from J; bases not matched to a gene: 14. The TCR beta profiling, which covered VDJ combination and CDR3 sequence, was carried out using genomic DNA as the template. TCRdb re-called the reads through MiXCR, storing one row per CDR3 protein. In the table there are about 180,000 distinct CDR3 sequences, about half of which are singletons. Broader study findings: Patients were compared with controls for CD8+ Simpson's diversity, and no significant difference emerged.

The sample was sorted CD4+, CD8+, or CD8+CD57+ T cells (not recorded which) from PBMCs. The V gene is TRBV20-1, the J gene TRBJ2-1, with TRBD2 matching over 9 bases. The TCR was taken from a human donor in good health. The CDR3 DNA follows: TGCAGTGCTTCCGCGGGGCGGGAGGGCCAAGGGCAGTTCTTC. Amino acids: CSASAGREGQGQFF.